This entry lists 26 T cell receptor beta chains sequenced from one sample in a study of beta chain features in type 1 diabetes. The whole isolated RNA underwent reverse transcription, so sequencing captured expressed TCRB transcripts. Libraries were prepared by immunoSEQ multiplex PCR; TCRdb keeps only in-frame clonotypes and omits some of them. The repertoire includes around 710,000 clones, roughly an eighth of them detected once, and more than 0.1% sits in the top ten. Study-wide findings and caveats: TCRB CDR3 length was moderately but significantly reduced in all four CD4+ subsets of Type 1 diabetes patients.

Their antigens are not known. The sequenced sample was naive CD4+ T cells from blood. The receptors here all came from a man aged 25-40 years with type 1 diabetes.

This clone was seen a handful of times. The chain is built from TRBV5-1 and TRBJ1-1, with D unresolved. Germline V CDR1 and CDR2: SGHRS, YFSETQ. CDR3 length equals 14 residues. Trimming removed 1 base from V and 1 base from J, with 8 bases in between. CDR3: CASSLWGANTEAFF. CDR3 coding DNA: TGCGCCAGCAGCTTGTGGGGTGCGAACACTGAAGCTTTCTTT.

This clone has a handful of counts. The chain has TRBV19 and TRBJ2-1, with TRBD2 matching over 11 bases. Per germline, CDR1 LNHDA and CDR2 SQIVND (reference sequence). The trim removed 3 bases at V and 6 bases at J, leaving 1 base unmatched. This CDR3 is 14 amino acids long. The DNA for the CDR3 is TGTGCCAGTAGTATGGGACTAGCGGTCAATGAGCAGTTCTTC. Translated, it gives CASSMGLAVNEQFF.

This clone has only a few counts. V and J are TRBV5-4 and TRBJ2-1, with D perhaps being TRBD1 or TRBD2 (6 bases each). CDR3 length equals 13 residues. Between the trimmed V and J ends, which lost 3 bases and 10 bases, there was a span of 14 bases. Germline V gene sequence: CDR1 SGHNT, CDR2 YYREEE (reference sequence). CDR3: CASSSSGAGEQFF. In DNA form, the CDR3 reads TGTGCCAGCAGCTCATCGGGGGCTGGGGAGCAGTTCTTC.

This chain links TRBV9 with TRBJ2-7; no firm D call. CDR1 is SGDLS and CDR2 is YYNGEE in the germline V gene. V lost 4 bases to trimming and J lost 5 bases, with 10 bases between them. CDR3 length: 12 amino acids. CDR3 sequence: CASSTRENEQYF. CDR3 nucleotides: TGTGCCAGCAGCACCCGCGAGAACGAGCAGTACTTC. The variable domain in full, with the rest retrieved from reference TRBV9 and TRBJ2-7, is DSGVTQTPKHLITATGQRVTLRCSPRSGDLSVYWYQQSLDQGLQFLIQYYNGEERAKGNILERFSAQQFPDLHSELNLSSLELGDSALYFCASSTRENEQYFGPGTRLTVT.

In its sample, this clone was seen a few times. The gene calls are TRBV29-1 and TRBJ2-5, with TRBD1 matching 7 bases. The J call may be in error: the DNA end matches TRBJ2-7 better. The CDR3 extends over 13 amino acids. Germline V lookup: CDR1 SQVTM, CDR2 ANQGSEA. CDR3 in DNA: TGCAGCGTCACAGGGGCCACCTCCTACGAGCAGTACTTC. Amino acid sequence: CSVTGATSYEQYF.

The chain carries TRBV10-3 and TRBJ1-3, with D uncertain. The germline V gene has CDR1 ENHRY and CDR2 SYGVKD. Trimming took 0 bases from V and 4 from J, leaving 7 bases between them. The CDR3 sequence is 14 residues long. CDR3 residues: CAISESNDGNTIYF. CDR3 nucleotide sequence: TGTGCCATCAGTGAGTCGAACGACGGAAACACCATATATTTT.

This clone occurred a few times. The chain links TRBV4-3 to TRBJ2-3; 8 nucleotides line up with TRBD2. With 4 bases clipped from V and 1 base from J, the junction kept 7 bases outside the gene matches. This CDR3 region has 16 residues. Germline CDR1 LGHNA, CDR2 YSLEER. CDR3 protein: CASSRARGVGTDTQYF. The CDR3 DNA is TGCGCCAGCAGCCGAGCGCGGGGGGTTGGCACAGATACGCAGTATTTT.

This clone was found a few times. The chain couples TRBV9 to TRBJ2-1, with 10 bases that match TRBD2. CDR3 length equals 16 residues. Per the germline V gene, CDR1 is SGDLS and CDR2 is YYNGEE. Germline trimming cut 4 bases from V and 6 bases from J; bases unmatched to any gene: 10. The CDR3 bases are TGTGCCAGCAGCATCCGTACTAGCGGGGTGTCCAATGAGCAGTTCTTC. Its translation is CASSIRTSGVSNEQFF.

The chain combines TRBV19 with TRBJ2-6; D unclear. V was shortened by 5 bases and J by 0 bases, with 8 bases between the two germline ends. CDR1 LNHDA and CDR2 SQIVND come from the germline V gene (reference sequence). This CDR3 region has 15 residues. CDR3 sequence: CASSLQYSGANVLTF. CDR3 DNA sequence: TGTGCCAGTAGTTTGCAGTACTCTGGGGCCAACGTCCTGACTTTC.

A note on this clone: Germline is not matched at one junction end, which may reflect a read error. The rearrangement joins TRBV6-1 to TRBJ2-4; D call uncertain. Germline V gene lookup returns CDR1 MNHNS and CDR2 SASEGT. The CDR3 is 8 residues long. CDR3 in amino acids: CASSSYDF. For the CDR3, the DNA is TGTGCCAGCAGTTCTTATGACTTC.

The chain joins TRBV6-6 to TRBJ2-7; TRBD1 agrees at 7 bases. The CDR3 length is 14 residues. CDR1 and CDR2 (germline): MNHNY, SVGAGI (reference sequence). V was pared by 2 bases and J by 2 bases, with 3 bases of the junction left unmatched. The CDR3 spells CASSYVGQAYEQYF. CDR3 DNA sequence: TGTGCCAGCAGTTACGTCGGACAGGCCTACGAGCAGTACTTC.

This clone was detected a few times. Other nucleotide sequences in the sample specify the same CDR3. CDR3 nucleotides: TGTGCCAGCAGCCTGGATAGCACCGGGGAGCTGTTTTTT. It translates to CASSLDSTGELFF. V gene TRBV5-4 combines with J gene TRBJ2-2; D remains unclear. The V gene's germline CDR1 is SGHNT and CDR2 YYREEE (reference sequence). With 4 bases removed from V and 4 bases from J, the gap between germline ends came to 8 bases. CDR3 length: 13 residues.

This clone was seen more than once but under ten times. The chain is built from TRBV27 and TRBJ1-6; D is unclear. The V gene's germline CDR1 is MNHEY and CDR2 SMNVEV (reference sequence). The V end lost 6 bases, the J end lost 11 bases, and 17 bases lay between the germline ends. This CDR3 is built from 14 residues. The CDR3 nucleotides are TGTGCCAGCAGCCATGACTCTCGTAGGGCACCCCTCCACTTT. Protein product: CASSHDSRRAPLHF.

In nucleotides, the CDR3 is TGTGCCAGCAGCTTAGGGGCATCGGAGTCCTACGAGCAGTACTTC. Its translation: CASSLGASESYEQYF. This rearrangement joins TRBV7-2 to TRBJ2-7; no clear D. V lost 1 base to trimming and J lost 1 base, with 11 bases between them. The germline CDR1 and CDR2 sequences are SGHTA and FQGNSA. This CDR3 region has 15 residues.

V is TRBV7-9 and J is TRBJ2-5; 7 bases are a match to TRBD1. Germline V CDR1 and CDR2: SEHNR, FQNEAQ (reference sequence). The CDR3 runs 13 residues. With 5 bases clipped from V and 3 bases from J, the junction kept 3 bases outside the gene matches. The CDR3 loop reads CASSHTGEETQYF. CDR3 sequence (DNA): TGTGCCAGCAGCCATACAGGGGAAGAGACCCAGTACTTC.

This clone has only a few counts. V is TRBV28 and J is TRBJ2-3; no definite D call. Germline CDR1 is MDHEN and CDR2 is SYDVKM. The germline V and J ends were trimmed by 4 bases and 4 bases, with 12 bases remaining between them. The CDR3 is 14 residues long. The DNA of the CDR3 is TGTGCCAGCAGTTCCACCCCCTCGGCAGATACGCAGTATTTT. Its translation is CASSSTPSADTQYF.

The chain employs TRBV6-6 and TRBJ1-5; 7 bases line up with TRBD1. The V segment lost 7 bases and the J segment 5 bases; nucleotides outside the gene matches: 8. This CDR3 spans 14 amino acids. Germline assignment: CDR1 MNHNY and CDR2 SVGAGI (reference sequence). The CDR3 loop is CASTTGEGYQPQHF. For the CDR3, the DNA is TGTGCCAGCACAACAGGGGAGGGGTATCAGCCCCAGCATTTT.

This clone was picked up a small number of times. The V call is TRBV30, the J call TRBJ2-5, with a weak D call TRBD2 (6 bases). This CDR3 spans 13 amino acids. V dropped 5 bases and J dropped 1 base, with 11 bases sitting between them. Germline-derived CDR1 and CDR2 are GTSNPN and SVGIG (reference sequence). The CDR3 loop reads CAWGLAVQETQYF. CDR3 in DNA: TGTGCCTGGGGCTTAGCGGTCCAAGAGACCCAGTACTTC.

The J gene is TRBJ2-1, the V gene TRBV29-1, with 8 bases identical to TRBD1. This CDR3 is 15 amino acids long. J was trimmed by 0 bases and V by 4 bases; bases with no gene match: 5. CDR1 is SQVTM and CDR2 is ANQGSEA in the germline V gene. The CDR3 DNA reads as TGCAGCGTTGCCGACAGGGGCCGCTCCTACAATGAGCAGTTCTTC. Translated: CSVADRGRSYNEQFF.

J is TRBJ1-4 and V is TRBV29-1, with 7 bases matching TRBD1. Germline CDR1 is SQVTM and CDR2 is ANQGSEA. Unmatched junction bases numbered 8, after V lost 6 bases and J lost 4 bases. The CDR3 sequence is 14 residues long. The chain's CDR3 is CSVALGTVNEKLFF. As DNA, the CDR3 is TGCAGCGTCGCTCTCGGGACAGTTAATGAAAAACTGTTTTTT.

This chain connects TRBV29-1 to TRBJ2-1; 7 bases line up with TRBD2. Unmatched junction bases numbered 11, after V lost 5 bases and J lost 10 bases. The germline CDR1 and CDR2 sequences are SQVTM and ANQGSEA. This CDR3 comprises 13 residues. The CDR3: CSVSLVQREEQFF. In DNA form, the CDR3 reads TGCAGCGTTTCACTGGTTCAGCGGGAAGAGCAGTTCTTC.

Concerning this clone itself: Different DNA sequences within this sample yield the same CDR3. This sequence joins TRBV5-1 and TRBJ2-5; D not resolved. CDR1 and CDR2 (germline): SGHRS, YFSETQ. V dropped 4 bases and J dropped 1 base, with 2 bases sitting between them. This CDR3 has 11 residues. The CDR3 sequence is CASSIQETQYF. The DNA for the CDR3 is TGCGCCAGCAGCATCCAAGAGACCCAGTACTTC.

This clone was picked up a small number of times. The chain uses TRBV7-9 and TRBJ2-1; TRBD2 matches 10 bases. The trim removed 6 bases at V and 8 bases at J, leaving 10 bases unmatched. Germline V gives CDR1 SEHNR, CDR2 FQNEAQ (reference sequence). CDR3 size: 15 residues. The CDR3 reads CASSRQLAGLDEQFF. DNA for the CDR3: TGTGCCAGCAGTAGGCAACTAGCGGGGTTGGATGAGCAGTTCTTC.

J is TRBJ2-7 and V is TRBV28; 15 bases align to TRBD2. Germline V CDR1 and CDR2: MDHEN, SYDVKM. J lost 3 bases, V lost 5 bases, and 5 bases had no gene match. CDR3 length: 16 residues. CDR3 DNA: TGTGCCAGCAGTCCGGGGACTAGCGGGGGGTACTACGAGCAGTACTTC. It is translated as CASSPGTSGGYYEQYF.

The chain links TRBV9 to TRBJ1-2; D is uncertain. Germline V lookup: CDR1 SGDLS, CDR2 YYNGEE. Deletions cut 4 bases from V and 4 bases from J, with 11 bases between. This CDR3 has 13 amino acids. The CDR3 nucleotides read TGTGCCAGCAGCCCGAGCGGCAGCTATGGCTACACCTTC. Translating gives CASSPSGSYGYTF.

The V and J genes are TRBV29-1 and TRBJ2-5; the D gene is possibly TRBD2 (5 bases). CDR1 and CDR2 from the germline V gene are SQVTM and ANQGSEA. The length of the CDR3 is 14 residues. V lost 6 bases, J lost 4 bases, and 18 bases lay in between. The CDR3 here is CSVNPGLARETQYF. CDR3 sequence (DNA): TGCAGCGTGAACCCCGGGCTAGCTCGAGAGACCCAGTACTTC.